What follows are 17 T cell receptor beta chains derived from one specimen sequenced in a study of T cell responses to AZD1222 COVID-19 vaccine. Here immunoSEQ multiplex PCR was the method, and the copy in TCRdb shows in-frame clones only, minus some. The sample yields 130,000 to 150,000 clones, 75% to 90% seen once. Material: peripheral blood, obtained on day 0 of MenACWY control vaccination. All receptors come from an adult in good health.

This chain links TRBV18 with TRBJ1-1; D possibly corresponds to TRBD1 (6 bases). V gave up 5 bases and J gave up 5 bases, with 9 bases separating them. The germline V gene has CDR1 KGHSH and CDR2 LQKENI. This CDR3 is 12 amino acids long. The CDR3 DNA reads TGTGCCAGCTCAAACAGGGTGACTGAAGCTTTCTTT. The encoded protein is CASSNRVTEAFF.

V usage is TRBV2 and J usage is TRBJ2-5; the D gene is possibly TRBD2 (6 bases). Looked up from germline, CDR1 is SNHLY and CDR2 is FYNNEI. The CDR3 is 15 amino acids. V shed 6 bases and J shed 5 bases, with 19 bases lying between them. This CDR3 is CASRAGSLPPETQYF. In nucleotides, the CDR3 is TGTGCCAGCAGGGCCGGGAGCCTCCCTCCGGAGACCCAGTACTTC.

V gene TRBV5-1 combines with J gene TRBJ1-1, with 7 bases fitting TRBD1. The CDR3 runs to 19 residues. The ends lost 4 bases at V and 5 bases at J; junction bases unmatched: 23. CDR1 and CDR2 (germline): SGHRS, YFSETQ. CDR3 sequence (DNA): TGCGCCAGCAGCCCCGCACCAACAGGGGTGAACAGGGAGAGGACTGAAGCTTTCTTT. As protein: CASSPAPTGVNRERTEAFF. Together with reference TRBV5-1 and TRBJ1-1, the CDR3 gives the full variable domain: KAGVTQTPRYLIKTRGQQVTLSCSPISGHRSVSWYQQTPGQGLQFLFEYFSETQRNKGNFPGRFSGRQFSNSRSEMNVSTLELGDSALYLCASSPAPTGVNRERTEAFFGQGTRLTVV.

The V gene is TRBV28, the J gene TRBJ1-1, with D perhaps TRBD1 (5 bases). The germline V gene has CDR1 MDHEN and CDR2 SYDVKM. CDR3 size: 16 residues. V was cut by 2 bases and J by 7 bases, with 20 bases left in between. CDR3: CASSLVGSGVGSEAFF. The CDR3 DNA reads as TGTGCCAGCAGTTTAGTAGGTTCGGGGGTTGGGAGTGAAGCTTTCTTT.

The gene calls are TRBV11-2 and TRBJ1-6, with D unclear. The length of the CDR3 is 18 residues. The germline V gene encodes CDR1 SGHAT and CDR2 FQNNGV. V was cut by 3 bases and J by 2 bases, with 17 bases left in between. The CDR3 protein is CASSLGGRSSAYNSPLHF. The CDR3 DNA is TGTGCCAGCAGCTTGGGTGGGCGATCCTCCGCCTATAATTCACCCCTCCACTTT.

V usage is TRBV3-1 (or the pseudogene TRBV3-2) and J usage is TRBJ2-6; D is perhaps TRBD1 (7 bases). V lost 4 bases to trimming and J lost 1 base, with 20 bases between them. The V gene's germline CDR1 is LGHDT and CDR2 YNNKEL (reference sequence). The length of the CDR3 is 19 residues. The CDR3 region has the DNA TGTGCCAGCAGCCGGTTTGGTGGAGGGGGCGCTTCTGGGGCCAACGTCCTGACTTTC. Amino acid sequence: CASSRFGGGGASGANVLTF.

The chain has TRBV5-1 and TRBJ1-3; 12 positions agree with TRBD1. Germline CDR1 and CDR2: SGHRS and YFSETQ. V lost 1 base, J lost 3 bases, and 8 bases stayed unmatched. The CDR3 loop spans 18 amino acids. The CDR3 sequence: CASSLLGTGGAGGNTIYF. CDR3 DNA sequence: TGCGCCAGCAGCTTGCTTGGGACAGGGGGCGCCGGTGGAAACACCATATATTTT.

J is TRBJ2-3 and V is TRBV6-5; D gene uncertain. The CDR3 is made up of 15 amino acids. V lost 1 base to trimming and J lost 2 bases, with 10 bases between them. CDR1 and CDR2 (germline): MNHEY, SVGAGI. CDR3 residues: CASSYWAANTDTQYF. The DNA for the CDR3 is TGTGCCAGCAGTTACTGGGCAGCAAACACAGATACGCAGTATTTT.

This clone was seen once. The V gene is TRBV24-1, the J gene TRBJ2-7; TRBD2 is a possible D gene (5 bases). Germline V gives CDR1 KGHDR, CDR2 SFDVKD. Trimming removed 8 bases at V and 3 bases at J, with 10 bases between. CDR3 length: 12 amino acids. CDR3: CATKGEGYEQYV. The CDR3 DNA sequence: TGTGCCACCAAGGGAGAGGGCTACGAGCAGTACGTC.

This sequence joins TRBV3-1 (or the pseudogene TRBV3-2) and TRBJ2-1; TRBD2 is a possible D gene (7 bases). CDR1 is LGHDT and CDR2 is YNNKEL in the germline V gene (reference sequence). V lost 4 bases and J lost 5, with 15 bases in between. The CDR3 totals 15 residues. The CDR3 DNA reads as TGTGCCAGCAGCCTCTCAAGGGGGGGGAACAATGAGCAGTTCTTC. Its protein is CASSLSRGGNNEQFF.

In DNA, the CDR3 is TGTGCCAGCAGTTTATGGGGGCAGGGTTCTGGCACTGAAGCTTTCTTT. Residues: CASSLWGQGSGTEAFF. V and J are TRBV28 and TRBJ1-1; possibly TRBD1 for D (5 bases). Per germline, CDR1 MDHEN and CDR2 SYDVKM. The V gene lost 0 bases and the J gene lost 4 bases, with 15 bases spanning the gap. The CDR3 has 16 residues.

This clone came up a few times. DNA for the CDR3: TGCAGCTGTACAAAAATTGGGGGGGGATCCTACAATGAGCAGTTCTTC. This encodes CSCTKIGGGSYNEQFF. The gene calls are TRBV29-1 and TRBJ2-1, with 7 nucleotides matching TRBD2. Germline V CDR1 and CDR2: SQVTM, ANQGSEA. The CDR3 runs to 16 residues. Trimming removed 8 bases from V and 1 base from J; junction bases left unmatched: 14.

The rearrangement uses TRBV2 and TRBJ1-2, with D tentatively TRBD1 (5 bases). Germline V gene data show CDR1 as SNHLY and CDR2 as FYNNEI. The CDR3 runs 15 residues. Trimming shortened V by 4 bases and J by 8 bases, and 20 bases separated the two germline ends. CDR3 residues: CASSAAGSYVEGYTF. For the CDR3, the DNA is TGTGCCAGCAGTGCGGCAGGGTCTTATGTTGAGGGCTACACCTTC.

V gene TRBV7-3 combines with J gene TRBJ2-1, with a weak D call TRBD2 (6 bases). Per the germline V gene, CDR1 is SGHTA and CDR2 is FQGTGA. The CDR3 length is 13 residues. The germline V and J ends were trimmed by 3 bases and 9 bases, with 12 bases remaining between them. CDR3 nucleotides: TGTGCCAGCAGCTTGGGGATAGCGGCTGAGCAGTTCTTC. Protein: CASSLGIAAEQFF.

This chain's CDR3 is CASTGNPGKGEKLFF. In nucleotides, the CDR3 is TGTGCCAGCACGGGGAATCCAGGGAAGGGTGAAAAACTGTTTTTT. V usage is TRBV6-5 and J usage is TRBJ1-4, with D perhaps TRBD1 (5 bases). Germline V gene sequence: CDR1 MNHEY, CDR2 SVGAGI. The CDR3 length is 15 residues. Trimming took 7 bases from V and 7 from J, leaving 19 bases between them.

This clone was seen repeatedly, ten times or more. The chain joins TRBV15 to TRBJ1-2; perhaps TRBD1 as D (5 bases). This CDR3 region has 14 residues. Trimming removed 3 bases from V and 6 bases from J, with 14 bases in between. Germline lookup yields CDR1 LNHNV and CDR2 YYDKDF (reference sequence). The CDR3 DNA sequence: TGTGCCACCAGCAGTCTCGACAGCCCTCATGGCTACACCTTC. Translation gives CATSSLDSPHGYTF.

The chain's CDR3 is CASPNRDRGRQRGGGETQYF. DNA of the CDR3: TGTGCCAGTCCGAACCGGGACAGGGGCCGCCAACGTGGAGGCGGAGAGACCCAGTACTTC. V and J are TRBV9 and TRBJ2-5, with TRBD1 matching over 10 bases. The CDR3 spans 20 residues. The germline V gene encodes CDR1 SGDLS and CDR2 YYNGEE. Trimming took 8 bases from V and 4 from J; bases not matched to a gene: 26.